Listed below are T cell receptor beta chains from one sample, sequenced in a study of beta chain features in type 1 diabetes. Method: immunoSEQ multiplex PCR; TCRdb's copy keeps in-frame clones and lacks some. This table has around 360,000 clones, about 12% appearing once. Material: naive CD4+ T cells from blood. The receptor source for this set is a woman aged 18-35 years with type 1 diabetes. CDR3s include the opening cysteine and the closing phenylalanine or tryptophan. D genes are given only for firm matches. Only part of the rows carry a size: once, few, many, or a class if the clone is expanded.

v_call	d_call	j_call	clone_size	cdr3_aa	cdr3_nt
TRBV4-3	-	TRBJ2-3	few	CASSQQTTVVTDTQYF	TGCGCCAGCAGCCAACAGACGACAGTGGTAACAGATACGCAGTATTTT
TRBV21-1	-	TRBJ2-3	-	CAPRGPRDTQYF	TGTGCCCCTCGAGGGCCGAGAGATACGCAGTATTTT
TRBV30	TRBD2	TRBJ2-1	few	CAWTGDAGGVYEQFF	TGTGCCTGGACGGGGGATGCGGGAGGCGTCTATGAGCAGTTCTTC
TRBV5-6	-	TRBJ1-1	-	CASSPRGEGEAFF	TGTGCCAGCAGCCCCAGGGGTGAGGGTGAAGCTTTCTTT
TRBV14	-	TRBJ1-2	few	CASSRFVGHEGYTF	TGTGCCAGCAGCCGCTTTGTGGGGCACGAAGGCTACACCTTC
TRBV27	-	TRBJ2-7	-	CASTQHARKVVYEQYF	TGTGCCAGCACCCAACATGCGCGGAAGGTAGTCTACGAGCAGTACTTC
TRBV7-2	TRBD2	TRBJ2-7	-	CASSLVAGGPGEQYF	TGTGCCAGCAGCTTAGTGGCGGGGGGGCCGGGCGAGCAGTACTTC
TRBV20-1	-	TRBJ1-1	-	CSAPMNTEAFF	TGCAGTGCTCCAATGAACACTGAAGCTTTCTTT
TRBV28	TRBD1	TRBJ2-2	-	CASTTVGTGGTGELFF	TGTGCCAGCACCACGGTGGGGACAGGGGGCACCGGGGAGCTGTTTTTT
TRBV5-4	TRBD1	TRBJ1-6	-	CASSLEMTGQSPLHF	TGTGCCAGCAGCTTGGAAATGACAGGGCAATCACCCCTCCACTTT
TRBV7-9	-	TRBJ2-7	-	CASSPGGGHYEQYF	TGTGCCAGCAGCCCGGGCGGAGGCCACTACGAGCAGTACTTC
TRBV28	TRBD1	TRBJ2-5	-	CASSYVRQGTPGETQYF	TGTGCCAGCAGTTACGTTCGACAGGGGACCCCGGGAGAGACCCAGTACTTC
TRBV11-3	TRBD2	TRBJ2-1	-	CASRTSDYNEQFF	TGTGCCAGCAGAACTAGCGACTACAATGAGCAGTTCTTC
TRBV28	TRBD2	TRBJ2-3	-	CASSTTGTSGSRPDTQYF	TGTGCCAGCAGTACCACCGGGACTAGCGGGAGTCGTCCAGATACGCAGTATTTT
TRBV30	TRBD1	TRBJ2-7	few	CAWRTGGVYEQYF	TGTGCCTGGCGGACAGGGGGCGTATACGAGCAGTACTTC
TRBV5-1	-	TRBJ2-2	-	CASSSGESTGELFF	TGCGCCAGCAGCTCGGGAGAATCCACCGGGGAGCTGTTTTTT
TRBV18	TRBD2	TRBJ2-1	-	CASSPFGTSAYNEQFF	TGTGCCAGCTCACCCTTTGGGACTAGCGCCTACAATGAGCAGTTCTTC
TRBV5-1	TRBD2	TRBJ2-3	-	CASSLWLAGADTQYF	TGCGCCAGCAGCTTGTGGCTAGCGGGAGCAGATACGCAGTATTTT
TRBV19	-	TRBJ2-1	few	CASTPAGRGGGEQFF	TGTGCCAGTACCCCGGCGGGCAGGGGCGGTGGTGAGCAGTTCTTC
TRBV7-9	TRBD1	TRBJ2-1	-	CASSLGQGAQLVVYNEQFF	TGTGCCAGCAGCTTAGGACAGGGGGCTCAGCTTGTCGTCTACAATGAGCAGTTCTTC
TRBV30	-	TRBJ1-5	-	CAWSRGYQPQHF	TGTGCCTGGAGCCGGGGATATCAGCCCCAGCATTTT
TRBV4-1	TRBD2	TRBJ2-1	few	CASSQVLGPSGILGGFF	TGCGCCAGCAGCCAAGTTTTGGGCCCTAGCGGGATATTAGGGGGGTTCTTC
TRBV30	TRBD2	TRBJ2-1	-	CAAWTSNEQFF	TGTGCCGCTTGGACTAGCAATGAGCAGTTCTTC
TRBV25-1	-	TRBJ1-1	few	CASSATLKRTEAFF	TGTGCCAGCAGTGCAACTTTAAAGCGAACTGAAGCTTTCTTT
TRBV5-6	TRBD2	TRBJ2-3	few	CASSLTSGGPDTQYF	TGTGCCAGCAGCTTGACTAGCGGGGGGCCAGATACGCAGTATTTT
TRBV7-2	TRBD2	TRBJ2-1	few	CASIDGRSGGNEQFF	TGTGCCAGCATCGACGGCAGAAGCGGGGGCAATGAGCAGTTCTTC
TRBV15	TRBD1	TRBJ1-1	few	CATSPQTGWDTEAFF	TGTGCCACCAGCCCTCAGACAGGGTGGGACACTGAAGCTTTCTTT
TRBV14	TRBD2	TRBJ2-7	few	CASSPVSGREQYF	TGTGCCAGCAGCCCCGTCAGCGGGAGGGAGCAGTACTTC
TRBV5-4	-	TRBJ2-1	-	CASSPGQRVNNEQFF	TGTGCCAGCAGTCCCGGGCAGCGGGTTAACAATGAGCAGTTCTTC
TRBV30	-	TRBJ1-1	-	CAWSGLSQAFF	TGTGCCTGGAGTGGCCTGAGTCAAGCTTTCTTT
TRBV4-1	TRBD2	TRBJ2-1	-	CASSPPGTSGSTEQFF	TGCGCCAGCAGCCCGCCTGGGACTAGCGGGAGCACTGAGCAGTTCTTC
TRBV7-2	TRBD2	TRBJ2-5	-	CASSPLAGGGETQYF	TGTGCCAGCAGCCCCCTAGCGGGGGGGGGAGAGACCCAGTACTTC
TRBV28	-	TRBJ1-1	-	CASSLLPGNTEAFF	TGTGCCAGCAGTTTACTGCCAGGGAACACTGAAGCTTTCTTT
TRBV18	-	TRBJ2-3	few	CASSPPSTDTQYF	TGTGCCAGCTCACCACCCTCCACAGATACGCAGTATTTT
TRBV7-9	-	TRBJ2-7	-	CASSLGLDISYEQYF	TGTGCCAGCAGCTTAGGCCTGGACATCTCCTACGAGCAGTACTTC
TRBV9	-	TRBJ2-1	-	CASSVEGNEQFF	TGTGCCAGCAGCGTAGAGGGGAATGAGCAGTTCTTC
TRBV7-8	TRBD2	TRBJ2-1	-	CASSQGTSGYRGEQFF	TGTGCCAGCAGCCAGGGGACTAGCGGGTACCGTGGGGAGCAGTTCTTC
TRBV18	-	TRBJ2-5	-	CASSPAQETQYF	TGTGCCAGCTCACCGGCCCAAGAGACCCAGTACTTC
TRBV7-2	TRBD1	TRBJ2-5	few	CASSSLTGGSPGDQYF	TGTGCCAGCAGCTCCCTTACAGGGGGATCACCTGGGGACCAGTACTTC
TRBV7-2	-	TRBJ1-1	few	CASSSRGLTEAFF	TGTGCCAGCAGCTCCAGGGGTCTCACTGAAGCTTTCTTT
TRBV2	-	TRBJ2-7	few	CASSTDRSSYEQYF	TGTGCCAGCAGTACCGACAGGAGCTCCTACGAGCAGTACTTC
TRBV29-1	-	TRBJ2-2	-	CSVKTRGTGELFF	TGCAGCGTTAAAACCAGGGGTACCGGGGAGCTGTTTTTT
TRBV7-9	-	TRBJ2-7	-	CASSSGVINEQYF	TGTGCCAGCAGCTCAGGGGTGATTAACGAGCAGTACTTC
TRBV18	-	TRBJ1-1	few	CASGDGENTEAFF	TGTGCCAGCGGAGACGGGGAGAACACTGAAGCTTTCTTT
TRBV7-9	TRBD1	TRBJ2-7	few	CASSLSDRDYYEQYF	TGTGCCAGCAGCTTATCAGACAGGGATTATTACGAGCAGTACTTC
TRBV28	-	TRBJ2-2	few	CASRTPGRARGELFF	TGTGCCAGCAGGACCCCGGGCAGGGCGAGGGGGGAGCTGTTTTTT
TRBV30	TRBD1	TRBJ1-4	few	CAWATGSNEKLFF	TGTGCCTGGGCGACAGGGAGTAATGAAAAACTGTTTTTT
TRBV7-2	-	TRBJ2-7	-	CASSETSYEQYF	TGTGCCAGCAGCGAAACTTCCTACGAGCAGTACTTC
TRBV4-3	TRBD1	TRBJ2-1	-	CASSRTFTGEKQFF	TGCGCCAGCAGCCGGACCTTCACAGGGGAAAAGCAGTTCTTC
TRBV2	-	TRBJ1-5	few	CASSERGGQPQHF	TGTGCCAGCAGTGAAAGGGGTGGACAGCCCCAGCATTTT
TRBV7-2	-	TRBJ2-1	few	CASSYPGYYNEQFF	TGTGCCAGCAGCTATCCGGGGTATTACAATGAGCAGTTCTTC
TRBV7-2	-	TRBJ2-6	-	CAGRGTGANVLTF	TGTGCCGGCCGAGGCACTGGGGCCAACGTCCTGACTTTC
TRBV29-1	TRBD2	TRBJ2-3	-	CSVRAGGSTDTQYF	TGCAGCGTCCGAGCGGGAGGGAGCACAGATACGCAGTATTTT
TRBV12-5	-	TRBJ2-3	-	CASGLRTDTQYF	TGTGCTAGTGGACTACGCACAGATACGCAGTATTTT
TRBV19	-	TRBJ1-3	-	CASSTAGAGNTIYF	TGTGCCAGTAGTACGGCAGGGGCAGGAAACACCATATATTTT
TRBV11-3	-	TRBJ2-3	few	CASSSSTDTQYF	TGTGCCAGCAGCTCCTCGACAGATACGCAGTATTTT
TRBV18	-	TRBJ1-2	few	CASSPPGQGNYGYTF	TGTGCCAGCTCACCACCCGGCCAGGGTAACTATGGCTACACCTTC
TRBV6-5	-	TRBJ1-1	few	CASSHGQILNTEAFF	TGTGCCAGCAGTCATGGACAGATACTGAACACTGAAGCTTTCTTT
TRBV4-3	TRBD2	TRBJ2-2	few	CASSRKAGTRDTGELFF	TGCGCCAGCAGCCGGAAAGCCGGGACTAGAGACACCGGGGAGCTGTTTTTT
TRBV4-1	-	TRBJ2-2	-	CASSQGRGRRAGELFF	TGCGCCAGCAGCCAAGGGAGGGGGCGAAGGGCCGGGGAGCTGTTTTTT